Presented here are 25 T cell receptor beta chains from one specimen sequenced in a study of blood T cell repertoires in COVID-19. This table comes from immunoSEQ multiplex PCR, and its TCRdb copy is limited to in-frame clones, with some not included. Of some 20,000 clones listed, more than 85% were seen once; the top ten hold 7.7%. Sample: peripheral blood. The receptors come from a woman aged 55 to 70 with active COVID-19.

J is TRBJ2-3 and V is TRBV19; D is possibly TRBD1 (6 bases). CDR1 is LNHDA, CDR2 SQIVND, per germline (reference sequence). Trimming shortened V by 4 bases and J by 2 bases, and 10 bases separated the two germline ends. This CDR3 has 14 amino acids. DNA for the CDR3: TGTGCCAGTAGTAGGGACACCGTCACAGATACGCAGTATTTT. This gives the protein CASSRDTVTDTQYF.

On this clone itself: At one end the junction does not follow the germline gene, possibly because of a read error. The rearrangement links TRBV12-3 or TRBV12-4 to TRBJ1-6; no firm D call. The CDR3 extends over 13 amino acids. CDR3 sequence (DNA): TGTGCCAGTAGTTTCATTGATAATTCACCCCTCCACTTT. As protein: CASSFIDNSPLHF.

The rearrangement uses TRBV5-4 and TRBJ1-2, with D possibly being TRBD1 (6 bases). The CDR3 consists of 15 residues. Germline lookup yields CDR1 SGHNT and CDR2 YYREEE (reference sequence). V was pared by 4 bases and J by 14 bases, with 27 bases between. The CDR3 DNA reads as TGTGCCAGCAGCCCCGGGGCCGGGCAGGGGACGTTGGCTACCTTC. Protein product: CASSPGAGQGTLATF. Combining the CDR3 with reference TRBV5-4 and TRBJ1-2 gives the whole variable domain ETGVTQSPTHLIKTRGQQVTLRCSSQSGHNTVSWYQQALGQGPQFIFQYYREEENGRGNFPPRFSGLQFPNYSSELNVNALELDDSALYLCASSPGAGQGTLATFGSGTRLTVV.

The J gene is TRBJ2-1, the V gene TRBV2; 15 bases align to TRBD2. Trimming at V came to 5 bases and at J to 5 bases, leaving 1 base not matched to a gene. Germline values: CDR1 SNHLY, CDR2 FYNNEI. This CDR3 comprises 15 residues. The CDR3 DNA reads as TGTGCCAGCAGTAGGACTAGCGGGGGGGACAATGAGCAGTTCTTC. Protein: CASSRTSGGDNEQFF. The variable domain in full, with the rest retrieved from reference TRBV2 and TRBJ2-1, is EPEVTQTPSHQVTQMGQEVILRCVPISNHLYFYWYRQILGQKVEFLVSFYNNEISEKSEIFDDQFSVERPDGSNFTLKIRSTKLEDSAMYFCASSRTSGGDNEQFFGPGTRLTVL.

This clone was observed a handful of times. This sequence joins TRBV5-1 and TRBJ2-2; the D gene is possibly TRBD2 (6 bases). Per germline, CDR1 SGHRS and CDR2 YFSETQ. Deletions cut 0 bases from V and 4 bases from J, with 7 bases between. The CDR3 sequence is 14 residues long. The CDR3 region is CASSLDGGTGELFF. The CDR3 DNA is TGCGCCAGCAGCTTGGACGGGGGCACCGGGGAGCTGTTTTTT.

This chain connects TRBV10-2 to TRBJ1-2; D is ambiguous. V was pared by 4 bases and J by 1 base, with 16 bases between. The germline CDR1 and CDR2 sequences are WSHSY and SAAADI. CDR3 length: 16 residues. CDR3 amino acids: CASSGTEGGVNYGYTF. DNA of the CDR3: TGCGCCAGCAGTGGGACCGAGGGCGGGGTTAACTATGGCTACACCTTC.

The chain has TRBV2 and TRBJ1-3; D gene uncertain. This CDR3 is built from 16 residues. V shed 3 bases and J shed 1 base, with 13 bases lying between them. CDR1 is SNHLY, CDR2 FYNNEI, per germline. CDR3 in DNA: TGTGCCAGCAGTGACCCGGGGAGGATTTCTGGAAACACCATATATTTT. Encoded protein: CASSDPGRISGNTIYF. The whole variable domain, filled in from reference TRBV2 and TRBJ1-3, reads EPEVTQTPSHQVTQMGQEVILRCVPISNHLYFYWYRQILGQKVEFLVSFYNNEISEKSEIFDDQFSVERPDGSNFTLKIRSTKLEDSAMYFCASSDPGRISGNTIYFGEGSWLTVV.

For this clone: One junction end disagrees with the germline gene, perhaps due to a read error. The gene calls are TRBV19 and TRBJ2-5, with TRBD1 matching over 9 bases. The CDR3 is 16 residues long. CDR1 is LNHDA, CDR2 SQIVND, per germline (reference sequence). This CDR3 is CASKGLWTGERETQYF. The CDR3 nucleotides are TGTGCTAGTAAGGGGCTTTGGACAGGGGAAAGAGAGACCCAGTACTTC.

The V gene is TRBV5-1, the J gene TRBJ1-1, with a weak D call TRBD1 (5 bases). The V end lost 2 bases, the J end lost 4 bases, and 15 bases lay between the germline ends. From germline, CDR1 is SGHRS and CDR2 YFSETQ. This CDR3 region has 15 residues. CDR3 DNA sequence: TGCGCCAGCAGCTTAGCTGCGGGGGGAGGCACTGAAGCTTTCTTT. It codes for CASSLAAGGGTEAFF.

This chain connects TRBV5-1 to TRBJ1-1, with TRBD1 as a possible D gene (5 bases). Trimming took 5 bases from V and 1 from J, leaving 9 bases between them. The CDR3 extends over 13 amino acids. The germline V gene has CDR1 SGHRS and CDR2 YFSETQ. Written as DNA, the CDR3 is TGCGCCAGCAGAGGAGGGGCGAACACTGAAGCTTTCTTT. Its protein product is CASRGGANTEAFF.

The chain links TRBV5-1 to TRBJ1-3, with D unresolved. The CDR3 spans 15 residues. The V and J ends lost 3 bases and 0 bases respectively, with 10 bases between them. Germline-derived CDR1 and CDR2 are SGHRS and YFSETQ. Written as DNA, the CDR3 is TGCGCCAGCAGCTCGGATGGGAGCTCTGGAAACACCATATATTTT. It translates to CASSSDGSSGNTIYF. The variable domain in full, with the rest retrieved from reference TRBV5-1 and TRBJ1-3, is KAGVTQTPRYLIKTRGQQVTLSCSPISGHRSVSWYQQTPGQGLQFLFEYFSETQRNKGNFPGRFSGRQFSNSRSEMNVSTLELGDSALYLCASSSDGSSGNTIYFGEGSWLTVV.

The chain uses TRBV19 and TRBJ2-1; D is perhaps TRBD1 (5 bases). Per the germline V gene, CDR1 is LNHDA and CDR2 is SQIVND (reference sequence). The CDR3 totals 14 residues. Trimming took off 5 bases at V and 7 bases at J, with 15 bases between the two ends. Here the CDR3 DNA reads TGTGCCAGTAGTTCCAGGGCCCCGCGGAATGAGCAGTTCTTC. Residues: CASSSRAPRNEQFF.

The J gene is TRBJ2-5, the V gene TRBV3-1 (or the pseudogene TRBV3-2); 12 bases agree with TRBD2. The CDR3 contains 15 residues. The J segment lost 2 bases and the V segment lost 3 bases, leaving 1 base of the junction unmatched. Germline V CDR1 and CDR2: LGHDT, YNNKEL (reference sequence). The CDR3 DNA reads as TGTGCCAGCAGCCACCTAGCGGGGGGGCAAGAGACCCAGTACTTC. It is translated as CASSHLAGGQETQYF.

The chain joins TRBV19 to TRBJ2-1; 11 bases fit TRBD1. V gave up 9 bases and J gave up 1 base; unmatched junction bases: 8. Germline CDR1 is LNHDA and CDR2 is SQIVND (reference sequence). This CDR3 region has 16 residues. CDR3 residues: CASGQGAIGSYNEQFF. In DNA, the CDR3 is TGTGCCAGCGGACAGGGGGCGATAGGGTCCTACAATGAGCAGTTCTTC.

The chain employs TRBV25-1 and TRBJ2-1, with TRBD1 matching over 10 bases. CDR3 length equals 15 residues. V shed 5 bases and J 6 bases; nucleotides not matched to a gene: 7. In germline, CDR1 is MGHDK, CDR2 SYGVNS. The CDR3 region has the DNA TGTGCCAGCAGTAAGTCGGGACAGGGGCCCAATGAGCAGTTCTTC. This codes for CASSKSGQGPNEQFF.

The chain uses TRBV5-1 and TRBJ2-1; 7 bases line up with TRBD2. CDR3 length equals 12 residues. The ends lost 4 bases at V and 10 bases at J; junction bases unmatched: 5. Germline CDR1 reads SGHRS; CDR2 reads YFSETQ. The DNA of the CDR3 is TGCGCCAGCAGCATCCCAGCGGGGGAGCAGTTCTTC. Protein: CASSIPAGEQFF.

As for this clone: Other DNA sequences in this sample translate to the same CDR3. V and J are TRBV19 and TRBJ1-2, with D possibly being TRBD1 (6 bases). Germline V gives CDR1 LNHDA, CDR2 SQIVND (reference sequence). V was clipped by 3 bases and J by 8 bases, with 13 bases between them. This CDR3 spans 13 amino acids. In DNA form, the CDR3 reads TGTGCCAGTAGTATCACCCAGGGGAGCGGCTACACCTTC. Encoded protein: CASSITQGSGYTF.

The V gene is TRBV29-1, the J gene TRBJ2-3, with a tentative D call TRBD2 (7 bases). Trimming removed 3 bases from V and 3 bases from J, with 13 bases in between. Germline lookup yields CDR1 SQVTM and CDR2 ANQGSEA. The CDR3 covers 14 residues. Here the CDR3 reads CSVEGGRRTDTQYF. DNA of the CDR3: TGCAGCGTTGAGGGGGGGCGCAGGACAGATACGCAGTATTTT.

V is TRBV12-3 or TRBV12-4 and J is TRBJ2-2; the D is unclear. This CDR3 is 12 amino acids long. V shed 7 bases and J shed 6 bases, with 9 bases lying between them. The CDR3 DNA follows: TGTGCCAGCATCCTCGGAGCCGGGGAGCTGTTTTTT. Translated, it gives CASILGAGELFF.

The chain carries TRBV5-1 and TRBJ2-3; D possibly corresponds to TRBD2 (5 bases). The CDR3 is 14 amino acids. CDR1 is SGHRS and CDR2 is YFSETQ in the germline V gene. Deletions cut 0 bases from V and 2 bases from J, with 7 bases between. DNA for the CDR3: TGCGCCAGCAGCTTGGAGGAGGTCACAGATACGCAGTATTTT. It specifies CASSLEEVTDTQYF.

The chain couples TRBV5-1 to TRBJ2-5; a weak D match, TRBD1 (6 bases). CDR1 and CDR2 from the germline V gene are SGHRS and YFSETQ. V lost 4 bases and J lost 3, with 16 bases in between. This CDR3 is 15 amino acids long. DNA of the CDR3: TGCGCCAGCAGCCCAGGGGTTTCGAACAAAGAGACCCAGTACTTC. Translated, it gives CASSPGVSNKETQYF.

The chain carries TRBV5-1 and TRBJ1-1; 7 nucleotides match TRBD1. This CDR3 has 15 amino acids. Germline V gives CDR1 SGHRS, CDR2 YFSETQ. The V gene end was trimmed by 4 bases and the J gene end by 3 bases; junction bases not matched to a gene: 9. This chain's CDR3 is CASSIDGTVYTEAFF. CDR3 bases: TGCGCCAGCAGCATTGACGGGACAGTTTACACTGAAGCTTTCTTT.

The chain combines TRBV7-2 with TRBJ2-5; 8 bases line up with TRBD1. CDR1 and CDR2 (germline): SGHTA, FQGNSA. After removal of 5 bases from V and 0 bases from J, the junction contained 5 bases not matched to a gene. The CDR3 has 15 amino acids. Written as DNA, the CDR3 is TGTGCCAGCAGCCCCTTGGGACAGGACCAAGAGACCCAGTACTTC. Its translation is CASSPLGQDQETQYF.

The chain has TRBV11-2 and TRBJ1-2, with 9 bases lining up with TRBD1. The V and J ends lost 5 bases and 10 bases, in that order; junction bases with no gene match: 11. The CDR3 has 14 residues. Per the germline V gene, CDR1 is SGHAT and CDR2 is FQNNGV. The CDR3 sequence: CASSVVPGQGYYTF. In DNA form, the CDR3 reads TGTGCCAGCAGCGTCGTCCCGGGACAGGGATACTACACCTTC.

This clone was observed once. The chain links TRBV5-4 to TRBJ2-5; 7 bases match TRBD1. The length of the CDR3 is 14 residues. The germline V gene has CDR1 SGHNT and CDR2 YYREEE (reference sequence). V was pared by 7 bases and J by 5 bases, with 11 bases of the junction left unmatched. This CDR3 reads CASGQTGQTETQYF. The CDR3 DNA follows: TGTGCCAGCGGTCAAACGGGACAGACGGAGACCCAGTACTTC.